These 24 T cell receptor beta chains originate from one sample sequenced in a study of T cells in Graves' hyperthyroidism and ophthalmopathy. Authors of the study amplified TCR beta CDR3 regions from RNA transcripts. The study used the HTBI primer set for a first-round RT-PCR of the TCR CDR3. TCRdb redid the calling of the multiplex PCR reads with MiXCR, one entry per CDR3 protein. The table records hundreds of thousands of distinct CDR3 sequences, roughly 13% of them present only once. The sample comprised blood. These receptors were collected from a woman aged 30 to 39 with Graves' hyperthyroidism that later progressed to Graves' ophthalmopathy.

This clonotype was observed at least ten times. CDR3 sequence: CATSVSSGSTYNEQFF. As DNA, the CDR3 is TGTGCCACCAGTGTCTCCAGCGGGAGCACCTACAATGAGCAGTTCTTC. This sequence joins TRBV24-1 and TRBJ2-1; 8 bases line up with TRBD2. The CDR3 runs 16 residues. Germline V lookup: CDR1 KGHDR, CDR2 SFDVKD. V dropped 5 bases and J dropped 2; count of bases not matched to a gene: 7.

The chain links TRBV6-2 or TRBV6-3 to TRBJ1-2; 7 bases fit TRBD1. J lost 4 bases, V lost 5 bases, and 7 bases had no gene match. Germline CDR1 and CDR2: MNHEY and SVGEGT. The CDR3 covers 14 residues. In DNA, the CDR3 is TGTGCCAGCAGTCTTCGCGGGACAGCCTATGGCTACACCTTC. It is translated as CASSLRGTAYGYTF.

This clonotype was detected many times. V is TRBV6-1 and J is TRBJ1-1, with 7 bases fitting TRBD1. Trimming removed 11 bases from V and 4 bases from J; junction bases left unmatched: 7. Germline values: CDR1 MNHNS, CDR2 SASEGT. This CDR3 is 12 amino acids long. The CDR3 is CAGRTGGTEAFF. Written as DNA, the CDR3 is TGTGCCGGCCGGACAGGAGGCACTGAAGCTTTCTTT.

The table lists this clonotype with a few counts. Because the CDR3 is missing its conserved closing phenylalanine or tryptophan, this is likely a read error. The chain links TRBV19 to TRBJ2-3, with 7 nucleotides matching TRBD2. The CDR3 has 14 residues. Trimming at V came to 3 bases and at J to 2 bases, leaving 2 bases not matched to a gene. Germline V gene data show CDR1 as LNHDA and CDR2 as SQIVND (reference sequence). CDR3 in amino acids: CASSMLADTDTQYL. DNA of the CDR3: TGTGCCAGTAGTATGCTAGCGGACACAGATACGCAGTATCTT.

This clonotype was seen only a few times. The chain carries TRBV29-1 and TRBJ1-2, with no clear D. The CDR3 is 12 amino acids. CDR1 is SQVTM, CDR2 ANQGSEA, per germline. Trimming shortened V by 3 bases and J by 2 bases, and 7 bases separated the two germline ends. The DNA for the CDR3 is TGCAGCGTTGATTCCGTAAACTATGGCTACACCTTC. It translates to CSVDSVNYGYTF.

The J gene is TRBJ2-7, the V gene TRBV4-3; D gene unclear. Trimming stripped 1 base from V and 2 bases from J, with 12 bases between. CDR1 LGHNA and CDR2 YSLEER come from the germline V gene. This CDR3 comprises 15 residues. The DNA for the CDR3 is TGCGCCAGCAGCCAAGGGATGGGCGGAGCCTACGAGCAGTACTTC. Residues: CASSQGMGGAYEQYF.

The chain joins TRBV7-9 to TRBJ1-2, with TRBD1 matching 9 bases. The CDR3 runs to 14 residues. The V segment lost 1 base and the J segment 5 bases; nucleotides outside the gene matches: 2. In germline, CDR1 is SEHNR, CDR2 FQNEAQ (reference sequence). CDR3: CASSLEGTGYGYTF. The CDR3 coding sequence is TGTGCCAGCAGCTTAGAGGGGACAGGGTATGGCTACACCTTC.

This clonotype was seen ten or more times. The CDR3 spells CASSEATEKDNEQFF. CDR3 sequence (DNA): TGTGCCAGCAGTGAAGCCACAGAGAAGGACAATGAGCAGTTCTTC. V is TRBV2 and J is TRBJ2-1; no clear D. This CDR3 has 15 residues. Trimming pared 0 bases from V and 5 bases from J, leaving 11 bases between. Germline V lookup: CDR1 SNHLY, CDR2 FYNNEI.

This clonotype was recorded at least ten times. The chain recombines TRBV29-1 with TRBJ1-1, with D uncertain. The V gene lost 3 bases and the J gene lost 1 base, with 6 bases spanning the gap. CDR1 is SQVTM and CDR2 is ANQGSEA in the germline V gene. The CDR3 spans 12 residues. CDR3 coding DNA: TGCAGCGTTGAGGGAAGGAACACTGAAGCTTTCTTT. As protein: CSVEGRNTEAFF. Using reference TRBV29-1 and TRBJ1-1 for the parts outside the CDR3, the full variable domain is SAVISQKPSRDICQRGTSLTIQCQVDSQVTMMFWYRQQPGQSLTLIATANQGSEATYESGFVIDKFPISRPNLTFSTLTVSNMSPEDSSIYLCSVEGRNTEAFFGQGTRLTVV.

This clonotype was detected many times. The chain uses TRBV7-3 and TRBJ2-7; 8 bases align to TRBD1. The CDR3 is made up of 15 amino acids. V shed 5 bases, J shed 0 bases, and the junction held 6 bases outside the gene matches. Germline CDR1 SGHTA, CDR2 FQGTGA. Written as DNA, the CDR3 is TGTGCCAGCAGCCCCGGACAGGGCCTCTCCTACGAGCAGTACTTC. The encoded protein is CASSPGQGLSYEQYF.

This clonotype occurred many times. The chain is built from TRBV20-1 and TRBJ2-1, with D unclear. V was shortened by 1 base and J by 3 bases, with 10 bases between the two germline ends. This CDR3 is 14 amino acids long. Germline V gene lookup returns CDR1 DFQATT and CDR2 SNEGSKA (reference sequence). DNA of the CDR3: TGCAGTGCTAGAGCGGCCAGGAACTACAATGAGCAGTTCTTC. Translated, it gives CSARAARNYNEQFF.

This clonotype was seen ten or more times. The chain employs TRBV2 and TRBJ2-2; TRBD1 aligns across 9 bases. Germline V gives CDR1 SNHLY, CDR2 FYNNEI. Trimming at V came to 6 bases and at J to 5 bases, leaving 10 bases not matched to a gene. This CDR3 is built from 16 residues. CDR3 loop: CASRGGGTGRTGELFF. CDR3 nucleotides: TGTGCCAGCAGGGGTGGAGGGACAGGGAGAACCGGGGAGCTGTTTTTT.

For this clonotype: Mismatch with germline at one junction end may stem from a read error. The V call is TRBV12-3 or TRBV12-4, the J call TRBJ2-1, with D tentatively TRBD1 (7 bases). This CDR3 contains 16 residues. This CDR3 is CASSPQGGSPYDEQFF. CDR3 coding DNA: TGTGCCAGCAGCCCTCAGGGGGGTTCCCCCTACGATGAGCAGTTCTTC.

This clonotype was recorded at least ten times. Written as DNA, the CDR3 is TGTGCCAGCAGCTTGGTCGCCTACGAGCAGTACTTC. The encoded protein is CASSLVAYEQYF. The V and J genes are TRBV7-2 and TRBJ2-7; D is undetermined. Trimming stripped 3 bases from V and 2 bases from J, with 5 bases between. CDR1 is SGHTA and CDR2 is FQGNSA in the germline V gene. This CDR3 is built from 12 residues.

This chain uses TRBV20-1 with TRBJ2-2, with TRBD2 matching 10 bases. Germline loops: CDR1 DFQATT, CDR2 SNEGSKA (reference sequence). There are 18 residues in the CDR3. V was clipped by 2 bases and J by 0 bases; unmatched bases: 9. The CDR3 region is CSARRFHSGGTNTGELFF. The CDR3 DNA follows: TGCAGTGCTAGACGTTTTCATAGCGGGGGGACGAACACCGGGGAGCTGTTTTTT.

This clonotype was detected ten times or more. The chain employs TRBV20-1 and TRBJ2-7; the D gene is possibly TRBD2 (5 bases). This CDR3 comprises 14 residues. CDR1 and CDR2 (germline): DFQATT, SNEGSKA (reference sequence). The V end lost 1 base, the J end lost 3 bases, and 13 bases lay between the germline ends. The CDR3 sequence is CSARVAGDYYEQYF. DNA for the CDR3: TGCAGTGCTAGAGTGGCCGGGGATTACTACGAGCAGTACTTC.

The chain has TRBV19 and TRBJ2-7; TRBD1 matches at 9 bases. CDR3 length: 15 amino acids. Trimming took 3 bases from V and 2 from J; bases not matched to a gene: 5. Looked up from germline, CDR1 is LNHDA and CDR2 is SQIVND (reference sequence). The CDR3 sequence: CASSISGTGTYEQYF. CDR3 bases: TGTGCCAGTAGTATCTCCGGGACAGGGACCTACGAGCAGTACTTC.

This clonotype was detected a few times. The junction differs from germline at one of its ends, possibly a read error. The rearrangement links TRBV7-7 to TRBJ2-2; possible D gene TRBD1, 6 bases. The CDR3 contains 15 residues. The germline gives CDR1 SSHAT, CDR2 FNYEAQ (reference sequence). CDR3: CASSLGRGHTGELFF. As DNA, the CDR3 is TGTGCTAGCAGCTTAGGCAGGGGTCACACCGGGGAGCTGTTTTTT.

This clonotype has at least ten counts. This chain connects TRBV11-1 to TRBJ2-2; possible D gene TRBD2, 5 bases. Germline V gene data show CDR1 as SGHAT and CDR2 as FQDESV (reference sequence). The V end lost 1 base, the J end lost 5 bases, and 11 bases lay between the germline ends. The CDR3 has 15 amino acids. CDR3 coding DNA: TGTGCCAGCAGCTTAGTTTACGGGAATACCGGGGAGCTGTTTTTT. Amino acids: CASSLVYGNTGELFF. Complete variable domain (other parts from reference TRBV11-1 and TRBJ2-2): EAEVAQSPRYKITEKSQAVAFWCDPISGHATLYWYRQILGQGPELLVQFQDESVVDDSQLPKDRFSAERLKGVDSTLKIQPAELGDSAMYLCASSLVYGNTGELFFGEGSRLTVL.

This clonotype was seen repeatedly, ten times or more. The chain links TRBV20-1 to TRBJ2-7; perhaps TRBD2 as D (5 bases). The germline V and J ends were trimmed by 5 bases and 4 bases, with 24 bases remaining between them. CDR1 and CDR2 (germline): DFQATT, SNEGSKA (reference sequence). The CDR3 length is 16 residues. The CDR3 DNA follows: TGCAGTGCTCTTACCCCCTCCACTAGGTGGGGATACGAGCAGTACTTC. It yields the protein CSALTPSTRWGYEQYF.

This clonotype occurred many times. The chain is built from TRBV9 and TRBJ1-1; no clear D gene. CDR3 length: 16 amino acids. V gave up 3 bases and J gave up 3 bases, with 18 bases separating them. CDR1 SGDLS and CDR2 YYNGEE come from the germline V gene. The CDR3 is CASSAPAGWPDTEAFF. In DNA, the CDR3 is TGTGCCAGCAGCGCCCCCGCCGGGTGGCCGGACACTGAAGCTTTCTTT.

In DNA form, the CDR3 reads TGTGCCAGCAGTTCCAGGCCGGGACTAGCAGTCTACGAGCAGTACTTC. Protein: CASSSRPGLAVYEQYF. The gene calls are TRBV6-5 and TRBJ2-7; TRBD2 agrees at 9 bases. The germline V gene encodes CDR1 MNHEY and CDR2 SVGAGI. The V and J ends lost 4 bases and 3 bases, in that order; junction bases with no gene match: 10. This CDR3 region has 16 residues.

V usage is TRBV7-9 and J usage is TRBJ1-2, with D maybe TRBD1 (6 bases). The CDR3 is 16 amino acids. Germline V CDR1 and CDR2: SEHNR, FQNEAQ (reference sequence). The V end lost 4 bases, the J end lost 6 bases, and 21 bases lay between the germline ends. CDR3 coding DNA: TGTGCCAGCAGCTCGCAGACAGGAACAGTCGGAAATGGCTACACCTTC. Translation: CASSSQTGTVGNGYTF.

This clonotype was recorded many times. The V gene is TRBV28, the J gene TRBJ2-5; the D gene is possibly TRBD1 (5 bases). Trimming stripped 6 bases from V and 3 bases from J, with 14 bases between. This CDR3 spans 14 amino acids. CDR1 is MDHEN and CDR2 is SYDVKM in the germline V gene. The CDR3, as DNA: TGTGCCAGCAGCTACCAAGGGGTAAAAGAGACCCAGTACTTC. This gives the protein CASSYQGVKETQYF.